These T cell receptor beta chains were read from a single sample in a study of blood T cell repertoires in COVID-19. Data came from immunoSEQ multiplex PCR; TCRdb stores just in-frame clones and leaves some out. The sample lists a few hundred thousand clones; 80% to 90% were seen once. Sequenced: PBMCs or T cells enriched from blood (not recorded which). These receptors originate from a young man who had recovered from COVID-19. Both conserved end residues are trimmed from each CDR3.

V gene,J gene,CDR3 protein
TRBV14,TRBJ2-2,ASSHSGGLVGELF
TRBV29-1,TRBJ2-3,SVEGRGPLTDTQY
TRBV3-1/TRBV3-2,TRBJ1-1,ASSQKGGNTEAF
TRBV5-1,TRBJ2-7,ASSPGGSAYEQY
TRBV4-1,TRBJ1-4,ASSLEARAAEKLF
TRBV4-2,TRBJ1-2,ASSQGQSSYGYT
TRBV4-1,TRBJ2-7,ASSQVSGTIRYEQY
TRBV7-2,TRBJ1-2,ASSLDTSNYGYT
TRBV6-5,TRBJ2-2,ASWGVSTGELF
TRBV5-5,TRBJ2-7,ASSPDSSYEQY
TRBV19,TRBJ2-7,ASTSGSSGVNEQY
TRBV7-2,TRBJ1-1,ASSLVPGGKAF
TRBV28,TRBJ2-3,ASSLGTSGEYTDTQY
TRBV2,TRBJ1-5,ASSGTESNQPQH
TRBV7-6,TRBJ2-2,ASSLVQGIRTGELF
TRBV7-8,TRBJ1-1,ASSLQGGFNTEAF
TRBV14,TRBJ2-7,ASSQDLPGTPYEQY
TRBV4-2,TRBJ2-5,ASSASGGYLQETQY
TRBV19,TRBJ1-4,ASMRGQGFTNEKLF
TRBV19,TRBJ2-2,ASTDWLGGELF
TRBV20-1,TRBJ1-2,SASRRAGGYYGYT
TRBV30,TRBJ1-1,AWSVRRTEAF
TRBV28,TRBJ1-1,ASSSGDLNTEAF
TRBV20-1,TRBJ2-7,SARLRYEQY
TRBV2,TRBJ2-4,ASTGTLVAKNIQY
TRBV2,TRBJ1-1,ASNYRGRYTEAF
TRBV7-3,TRBJ2-2,ASSLPGTGNAGELF
TRBV28,TRBJ1-6,ASSPPQGLEYNSPLH
TRBV19,TRBJ1-6,ASSTGSGTADFGSPLH
TRBV5-1,TRBJ2-1,ASSDGGSYNEQF
TRBV10-2,TRBJ1-2,ASSDRGTNYGYT
TRBV28,TRBJ2-5,ASSLGLAASLGETQY
TRBV7-3,TRBJ2-1,ASSSSGNSYNEQF
TRBV7-2,TRBJ2-7,ASSPWTSGSVYEQY
TRBV5-1,TRBJ1-2,ASSPSGDYGYT
TRBV19,TRBJ2-1,ASSIPPGLAGVGNEQF
TRBV29-1,TRBJ2-6,SNLPGQVILGANVLT
TRBV19,TRBJ2-3,ASSLRETDTQY
TRBV7-9,TRBJ1-1,ASSLVQARKAF
TRBV5-6,TRBJ1-5,ASRRGQGDQPQH
TRBV14,TRBJ2-5,ASSRAETQY